This TCR beta chain was sequenced during a study of T-cell reconstitution after alpha-beta-depleted transplantation in children. Whole-study findings and limits: T-cell counts and diversity at one year post-transplant came mainly from newly produced T cells. Reportedly, alpha-beta T cells present about two months post-transplant originated from several hundred expanded clones of graft origin. Surviving recipient cells, namely T cells and thymic progenitors, were the source of high day-60 TCRbeta diversity in some patients.

A TCRbeta library incorporating unique molecular identifiers was prepared. TCRdb processed the PCR reads anew with MiXCR; each CDR3 protein has one entry. The table has roughly 240,000 distinct CDR3 sequences, approximately 8% seen once. This clonotype was seen many times. The antigen remains undetermined. The TCR was taken from a male patient under 18 who had a stem cell transplant for acute lymphoblastic leukemia, so the T cells may come from the graft donor. Source: PBMCs, mostly from graft donor cells, taken 180 days after TCRalphabeta/CD19-depleted stem cell transplant.

The CDR3 DNA reads as TGTGCCAGCAGCACTACGGGACGGGAGTATGGCACAGATACGCAGTATTTT. Translating gives CASSTTGREYGTDTQYF. The chain combines TRBV7-2 with TRBJ2-3, with D tentatively TRBD2 (6 bases). The CDR3 sequence is 17 residues long. Trimming took 5 bases from V and 1 from J, leaving 19 bases between them. Germline V gene data show CDR1 as SGHTA and CDR2 as FQGNSA.